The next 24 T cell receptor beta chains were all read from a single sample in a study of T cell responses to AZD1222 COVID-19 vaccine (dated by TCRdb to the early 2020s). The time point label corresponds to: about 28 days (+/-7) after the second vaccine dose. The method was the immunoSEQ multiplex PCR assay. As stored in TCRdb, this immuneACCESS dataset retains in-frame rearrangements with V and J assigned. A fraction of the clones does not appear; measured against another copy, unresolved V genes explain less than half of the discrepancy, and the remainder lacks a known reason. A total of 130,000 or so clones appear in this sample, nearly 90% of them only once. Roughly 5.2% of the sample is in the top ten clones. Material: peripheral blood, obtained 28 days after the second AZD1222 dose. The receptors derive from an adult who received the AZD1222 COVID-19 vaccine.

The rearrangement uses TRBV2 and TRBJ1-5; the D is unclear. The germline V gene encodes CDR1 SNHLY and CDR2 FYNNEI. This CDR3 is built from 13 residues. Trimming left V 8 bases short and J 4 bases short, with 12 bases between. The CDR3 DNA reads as TGTGCCAGCCCCTCGCGGGGAAATCAGCCCCAGCATTTT. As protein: CASPSRGNQPQHF. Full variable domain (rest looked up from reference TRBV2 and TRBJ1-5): EPEVTQTPSHQVTQMGQEVILRCVPISNHLYFYWYRQILGQKVEFLVSFYNNEISEKSEIFDDQFSVERPDGSNFTLKIRSTKLEDSAMYFCASPSRGNQPQHFGDGTRLSIL.

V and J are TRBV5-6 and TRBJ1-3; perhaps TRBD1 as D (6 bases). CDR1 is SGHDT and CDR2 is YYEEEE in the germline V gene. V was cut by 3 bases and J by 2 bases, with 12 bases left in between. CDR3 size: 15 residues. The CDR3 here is CASSWGDRPGNTIYF. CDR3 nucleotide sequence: TGTGCCAGCAGCTGGGGCGACAGGCCTGGAAACACCATATATTTT. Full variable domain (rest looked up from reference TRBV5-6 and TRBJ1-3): DAGVTQSPTHLIKTRGQQVTLRCSPKSGHDTVSWYQQALGQGPQFIFQYYEEEERQRGNFPDRFSGHQFPNYSSELNVNALLLGDSALYLCASSWGDRPGNTIYFGEGSWLTVV.

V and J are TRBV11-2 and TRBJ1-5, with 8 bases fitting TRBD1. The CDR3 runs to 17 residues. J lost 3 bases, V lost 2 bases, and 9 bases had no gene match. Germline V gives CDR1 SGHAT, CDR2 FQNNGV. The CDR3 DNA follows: TGTGCCAGCAGCTTATCCGGACAGGGAAGGAACAATCAGCCCCAGCATTTT. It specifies CASSLSGQGRNNQPQHF.

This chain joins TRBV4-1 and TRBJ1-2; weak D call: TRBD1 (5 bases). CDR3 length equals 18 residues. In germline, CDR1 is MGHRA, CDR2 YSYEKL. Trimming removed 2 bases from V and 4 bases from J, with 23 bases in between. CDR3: CASSQNLPVGQGVYGYTF. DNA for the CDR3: TGCGCCAGCAGCCAAAACCTCCCCGTCGGGCAGGGAGTCTATGGCTACACCTTC.

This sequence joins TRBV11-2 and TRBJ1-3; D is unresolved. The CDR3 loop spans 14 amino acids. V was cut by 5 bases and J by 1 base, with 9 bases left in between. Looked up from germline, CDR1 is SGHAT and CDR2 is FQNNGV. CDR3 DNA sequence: TGTGCCAGCAGCCGGACTGAGTCTGGAAACACCATATATTTT. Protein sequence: CASSRTESGNTIYF.

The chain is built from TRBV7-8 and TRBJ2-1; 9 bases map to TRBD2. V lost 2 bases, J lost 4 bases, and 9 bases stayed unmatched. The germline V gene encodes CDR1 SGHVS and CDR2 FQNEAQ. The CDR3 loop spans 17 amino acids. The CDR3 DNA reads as TGTGCCAGCAGCTTAAAAGCGGGAGGTCCCCTATACAATGAGCAGTTCTTC. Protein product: CASSLKAGGPLYNEQFF.

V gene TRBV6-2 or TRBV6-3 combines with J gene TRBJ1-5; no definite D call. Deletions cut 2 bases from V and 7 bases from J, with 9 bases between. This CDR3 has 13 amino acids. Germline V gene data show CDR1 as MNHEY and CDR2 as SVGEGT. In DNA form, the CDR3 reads TGTGCCAGCAGTTACACAAGTGGCCAGCCCCAGCATTTT. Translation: CASSYTSGQPQHF.

The CDR3 spells CASSVARRTTDTQYF. CDR3 nucleotide sequence: TGTGCCAGCAGCGTAGCCAGGCGGACCACAGATACGCAGTATTTT. The chain recombines TRBV9 with TRBJ2-3; D remains unclear. Trimming took 0 bases from V and 2 from J, leaving 10 bases between them. This CDR3 has 15 amino acids. Germline CDR1 is SGDLS and CDR2 is YYNGEE.

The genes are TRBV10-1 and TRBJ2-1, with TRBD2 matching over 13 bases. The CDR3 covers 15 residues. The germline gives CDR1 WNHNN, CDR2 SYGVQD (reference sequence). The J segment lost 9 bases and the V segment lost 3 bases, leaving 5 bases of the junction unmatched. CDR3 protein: CASSDQGLAGPEQFF. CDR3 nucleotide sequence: TGCGCCAGCAGTGACCAGGGACTAGCGGGACCTGAGCAGTTCTTC.

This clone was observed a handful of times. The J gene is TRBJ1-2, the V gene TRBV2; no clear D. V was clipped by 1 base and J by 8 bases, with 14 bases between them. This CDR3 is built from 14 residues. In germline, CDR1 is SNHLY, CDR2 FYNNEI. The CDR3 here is CASSEEVTAGGYTF. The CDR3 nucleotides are TGTGCCAGCAGTGAAGAGGTTACAGCCGGGGGCTACACCTTC.

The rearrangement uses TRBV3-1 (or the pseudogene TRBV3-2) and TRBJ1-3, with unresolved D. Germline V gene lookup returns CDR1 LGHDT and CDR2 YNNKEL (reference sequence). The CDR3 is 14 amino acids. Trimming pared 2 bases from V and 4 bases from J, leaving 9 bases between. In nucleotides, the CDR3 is TGTGCCAGCAGCCAATGGCAAAGGGGAAACACCATATATTTT. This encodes CASSQWQRGNTIYF.

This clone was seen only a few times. CDR3 bases: TGTGCCAGCAGGGAAAGTCAGAATCAGCCCCAGCATTTT. This gives the protein CASRESQNQPQHF. V is TRBV2 and J is TRBJ1-5, with D hard to call. V dropped 6 bases and J dropped 4 bases, with 10 bases sitting between them. The CDR3 loop spans 13 amino acids. CDR1 and CDR2 from the germline V gene are SNHLY and FYNNEI.

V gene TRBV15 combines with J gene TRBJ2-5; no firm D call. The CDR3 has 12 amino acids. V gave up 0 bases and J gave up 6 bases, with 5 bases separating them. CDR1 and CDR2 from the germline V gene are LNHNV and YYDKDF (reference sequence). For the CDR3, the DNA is TGTGCCACCAGCAGAGATCCGCAGACCCAGTACTTC. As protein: CATSRDPQTQYF.

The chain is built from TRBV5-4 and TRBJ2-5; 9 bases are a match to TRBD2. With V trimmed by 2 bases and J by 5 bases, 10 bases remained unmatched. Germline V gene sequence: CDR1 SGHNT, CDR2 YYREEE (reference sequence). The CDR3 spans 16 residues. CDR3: CASSLTSSGIWETQYF. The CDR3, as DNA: TGTGCCAGCAGCTTAACTTCTAGCGGGATTTGGGAGACCCAGTACTTC. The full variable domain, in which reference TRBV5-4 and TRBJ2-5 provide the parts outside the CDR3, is ETGVTQSPTHLIKTRGQQVTLRCSSQSGHNTVSWYQQALGQGPQFIFQYYREEENGRGNFPPRFSGLQFPNYSSELNVNALELDDSALYLCASSLTSSGIWETQYFGPGTRLLVL.

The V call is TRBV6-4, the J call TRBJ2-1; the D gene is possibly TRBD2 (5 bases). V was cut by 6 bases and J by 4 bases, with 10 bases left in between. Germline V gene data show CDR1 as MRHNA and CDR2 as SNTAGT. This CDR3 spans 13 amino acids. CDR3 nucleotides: TGTGCCAGCAGCAATGGACTTTACAATGAGCAGTTCTTC. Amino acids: CASSNGLYNEQFF.

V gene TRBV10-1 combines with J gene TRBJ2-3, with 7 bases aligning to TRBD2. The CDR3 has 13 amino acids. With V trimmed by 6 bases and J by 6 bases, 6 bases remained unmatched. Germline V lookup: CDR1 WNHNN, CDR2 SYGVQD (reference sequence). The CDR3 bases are TGCGCCAGCAGGGGGGGGGAAGAGGATACGCAGTATTTT. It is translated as CASRGGEEDTQYF.

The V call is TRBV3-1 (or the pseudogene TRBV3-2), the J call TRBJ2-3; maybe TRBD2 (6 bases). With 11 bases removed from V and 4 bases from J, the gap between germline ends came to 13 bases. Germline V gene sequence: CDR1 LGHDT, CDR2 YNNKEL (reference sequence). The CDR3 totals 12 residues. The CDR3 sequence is CAVRDSSDTQYF. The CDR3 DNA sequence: TGTGCCGTCAGGGACTCCTCAGATACGCAGTATTTT.

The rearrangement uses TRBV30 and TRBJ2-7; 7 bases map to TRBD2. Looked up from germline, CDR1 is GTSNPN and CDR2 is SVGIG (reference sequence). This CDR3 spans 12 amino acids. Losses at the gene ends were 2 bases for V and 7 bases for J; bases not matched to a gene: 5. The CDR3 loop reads CAWSSMGGEQYF. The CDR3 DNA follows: TGTGCCTGGAGTTCCATGGGGGGGGAGCAGTACTTC. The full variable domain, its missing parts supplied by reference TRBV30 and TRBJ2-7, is SQTIHQWPATLVQPVGSPLSLECTVEGTSNPNLYWYRQAAGRGLQLLFYSVGIGQISSEVPQNLSASRPQDRQFILSSKKLLLSDSGFYLCAWSSMGGEQYFGPGTRLTVT.

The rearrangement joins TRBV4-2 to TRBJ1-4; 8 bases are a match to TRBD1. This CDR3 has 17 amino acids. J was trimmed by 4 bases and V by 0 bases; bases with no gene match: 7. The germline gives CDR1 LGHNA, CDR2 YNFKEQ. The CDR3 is CASSQEGRTGSNEKLFF. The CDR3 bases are TGTGCCAGCAGCCAAGAAGGGAGGACAGGGAGTAATGAAAAACTGTTTTTT.

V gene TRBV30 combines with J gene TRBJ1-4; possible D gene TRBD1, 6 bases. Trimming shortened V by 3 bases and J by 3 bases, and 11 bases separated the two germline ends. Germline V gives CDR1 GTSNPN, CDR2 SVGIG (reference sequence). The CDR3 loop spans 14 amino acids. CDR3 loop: CAWRRPGANEKLFF. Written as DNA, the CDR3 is TGTGCCTGGAGGAGACCAGGGGCTAATGAAAAACTGTTTTTT. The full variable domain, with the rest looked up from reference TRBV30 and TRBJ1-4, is SQTIHQWPATLVQPVGSPLSLECTVEGTSNPNLYWYRQAAGRGLQLLFYSVGIGQISSEVPQNLSASRPQDRQFILSSKKLLLSDSGFYLCAWRRPGANEKLFFGSGTQLSVL.

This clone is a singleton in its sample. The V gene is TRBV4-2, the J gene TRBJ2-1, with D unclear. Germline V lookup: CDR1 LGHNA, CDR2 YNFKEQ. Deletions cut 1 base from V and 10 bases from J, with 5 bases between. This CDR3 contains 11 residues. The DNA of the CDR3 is TGTGCCAGCAGCCAAGGGCGAGAGCAGTTCTTC. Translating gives CASSQGREQFF.

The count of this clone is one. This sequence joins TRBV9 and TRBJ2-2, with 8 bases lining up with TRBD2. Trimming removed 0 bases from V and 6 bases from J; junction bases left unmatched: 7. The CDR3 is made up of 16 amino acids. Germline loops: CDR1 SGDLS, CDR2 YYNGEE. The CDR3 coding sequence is TGTGCCAGCAGCGTAGACCCGGGGGGGGCTGCCGGGGAGCTGTTTTTT. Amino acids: CASSVDPGGAAGELFF.

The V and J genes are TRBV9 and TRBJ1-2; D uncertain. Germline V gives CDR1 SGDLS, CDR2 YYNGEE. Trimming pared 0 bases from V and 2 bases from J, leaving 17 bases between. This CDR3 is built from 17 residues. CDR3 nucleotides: TGTGCCAGCAGCGTAGATTTGGAAGGGTACGGGAACTATGGCTACACCTTC. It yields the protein CASSVDLEGYGNYGYTF.

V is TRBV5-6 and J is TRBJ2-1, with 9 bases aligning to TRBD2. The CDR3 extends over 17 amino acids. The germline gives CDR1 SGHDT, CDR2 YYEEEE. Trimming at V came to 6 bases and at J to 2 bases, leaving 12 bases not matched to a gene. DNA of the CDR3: TGTGCCAGCAACGTGGCTGGGGCGGGAGGGCCCTACAATGAGCAGTTCTTC. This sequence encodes CASNVAGAGGPYNEQFF.